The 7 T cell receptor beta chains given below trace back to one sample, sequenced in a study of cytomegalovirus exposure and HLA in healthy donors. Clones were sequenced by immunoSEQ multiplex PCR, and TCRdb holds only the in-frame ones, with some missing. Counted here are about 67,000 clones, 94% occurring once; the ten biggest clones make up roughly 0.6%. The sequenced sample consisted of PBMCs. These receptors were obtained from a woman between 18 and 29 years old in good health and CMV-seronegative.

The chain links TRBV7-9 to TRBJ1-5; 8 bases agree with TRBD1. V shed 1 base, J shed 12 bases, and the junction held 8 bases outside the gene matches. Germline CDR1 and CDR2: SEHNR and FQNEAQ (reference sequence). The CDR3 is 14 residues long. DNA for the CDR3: TGTGCCAGCAGCTTAGACAGGGGGTCCCCAGGCCAGCATTTT. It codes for CASSLDRGSPGQHF.

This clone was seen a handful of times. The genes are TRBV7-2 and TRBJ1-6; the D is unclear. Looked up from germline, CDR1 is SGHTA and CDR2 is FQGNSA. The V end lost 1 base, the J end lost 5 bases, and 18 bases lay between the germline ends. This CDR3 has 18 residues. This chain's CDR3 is CASSLGRVYQIDNSPLHF. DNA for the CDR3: TGTGCCAGCAGCTTAGGTCGGGTGTATCAAATCGATAATTCACCCCTCCACTTT.

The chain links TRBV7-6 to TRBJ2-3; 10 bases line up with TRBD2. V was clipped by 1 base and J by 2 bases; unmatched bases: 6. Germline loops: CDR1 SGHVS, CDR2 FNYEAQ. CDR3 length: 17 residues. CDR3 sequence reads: CASSLGASGGLTDTQYF. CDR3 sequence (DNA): TGTGCCAGCAGCTTAGGGGCTAGCGGGGGCCTCACAGATACGCAGTATTTT.

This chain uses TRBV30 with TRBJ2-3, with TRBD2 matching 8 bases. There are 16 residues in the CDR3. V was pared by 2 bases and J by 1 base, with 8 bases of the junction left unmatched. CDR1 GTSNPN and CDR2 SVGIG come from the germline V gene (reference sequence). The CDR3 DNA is TGTGCCTGGAGTCGATGGGGGCGGGGGGGCACAGATACGCAGTATTTT. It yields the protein CAWSRWGRGGTDTQYF.

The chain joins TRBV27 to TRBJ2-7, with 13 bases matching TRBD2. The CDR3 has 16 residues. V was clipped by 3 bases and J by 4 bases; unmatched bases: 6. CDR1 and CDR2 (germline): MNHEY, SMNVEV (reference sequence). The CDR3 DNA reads TGTGCCAGCAGTTTCCTACTAGCGGGGGGGGTGTACGAGCAGTACTTC. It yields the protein CASSFLLAGGVYEQYF.

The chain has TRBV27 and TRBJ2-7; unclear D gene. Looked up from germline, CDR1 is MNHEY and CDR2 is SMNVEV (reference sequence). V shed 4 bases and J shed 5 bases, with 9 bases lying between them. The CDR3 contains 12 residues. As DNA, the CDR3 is TGTGCCAGCAGTTCTACGGGTAACGAGCAGTACTTC. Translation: CASSSTGNEQYF.

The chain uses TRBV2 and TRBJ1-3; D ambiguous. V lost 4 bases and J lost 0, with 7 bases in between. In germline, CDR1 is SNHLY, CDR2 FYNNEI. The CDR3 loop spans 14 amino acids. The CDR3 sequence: CASSGWASGNTIYF. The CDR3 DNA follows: TGTGCCAGCAGTGGATGGGCCTCTGGAAACACCATATATTTT.